These T cell receptor beta chains were read from a single sample in a study of T cell changes during pregnancy in multiple sclerosis. Clones were sequenced by immunoSEQ multiplex PCR, and TCRdb holds only the in-frame ones, with some missing. The sample has about 13,000 clones, about nine tenths seen once. The specimen was CD8+ T cells from peripheral blood mononuclear cells, collected in the first trimester of pregnancy. These receptors were collected from a female donor with multiple sclerosis, enrolled in a pregnancy study. Each CDR3 is given with its conserved first and last residue. A D gene is named only where the DNA matches it firmly. A clone size is listed for some rows: how often the clone was seen (once, few, many), or a class if it is expanded.

clone size,D gene,J gene,V gene,CDR3 protein,CDR3 DNA
NA,TRBD1,TRBJ1-2,TRBV7-9,CASSLAGGAGYGYTF,TGTGCCAGCAGCTTAGCAGGGGGCGCGGGCTATGGCTACACCTTC
NA,TRBD2,TRBJ2-1,TRBV6-1,CASSEEEGTSGLEQFF,TGTGCCAGCAGTGAAGAAGAGGGGACTAGCGGACTGGAGCAGTTCTTC
NA,NA,TRBJ1-2,TRBV29-1,CSVVGGGQGYTF,TGCAGCGTTGTAGGGGGTGGACAGGGCTACACCTTC
NA,NA,TRBJ2-5,TRBV7-6,CASSSRQRETQYF,TGTGCCAGCAGCTCTCGACAGAGAGAGACCCAGTACTTC
once,NA,TRBJ2-7,TRBV9,CASSPAGANYEQYF,TGTGCCAGCAGTCCGGCGGGGGCGAACTACGAGCAGTACTTC
once,TRBD2,TRBJ2-1,TRBV4-3,CASSQDTSGADEQFF,TGCGCCAGCAGCCAAGATACTAGCGGGGCGGATGAGCAGTTCTTC
once,TRBD1,TRBJ2-6,TRBV30,CARGTGDGANVLTF,TGTGCCCGGGGGACAGGGGATGGGGCCAACGTCCTGACTTTC
NA,NA,TRBJ2-7,TRBV27,CASSALPGQSYEQYF,TGTGCCAGCAGTGCCCTCCCGGGACAATCCTACGAGCAGTACTTC
NA,NA,TRBJ1-1,TRBV5-6,CASSPTGYTEAFF,TGTGCCAGCAGCCCGACAGGTTACACTGAAGCTTTCTTT
NA,TRBD1,TRBJ1-1,TRBV10-3,CAISSPWTGNTEAFF,TGTGCCATCAGCTCACCCTGGACAGGGAACACTGAAGCTTTCTTT
NA,TRBD2,TRBJ2-3,TRBV6-4,CASSAGSGGPDTQYF,TGTGCCAGCAGTGCCGGTAGCGGGGGGCCTGATACGCAGTATTTT
NA,TRBD2,TRBJ2-7,TRBV27,CASSWGGRMDEQYF,TGTGCCAGCAGTTGGGGGGGAAGGATGGACGAGCAGTACTTC
NA,NA,TRBJ2-1,TRBV6-1,CASSEEPTSYNEQFF,TGTGCCAGCAGTGAGGAGCCTACCTCCTACAATGAGCAGTTCTTC
NA,TRBD1,TRBJ2-7,TRBV4-2,CASSLTGTGNYEQYF,TGTGCCAGCAGCCTCACCGGGACAGGGAACTACGAGCAGTACTTC
NA,TRBD1,TRBJ1-1,TRBV5-1,CASSLEGRGVEAFF,TGCGCCAGCAGCTTGGAGGGCAGGGGGGTCGAAGCTTTCTTT
NA,TRBD2,TRBJ2-7,TRBV11-2,CASSALTSGEINEQYF,TGTGCCAGCAGCGCCCTGACTAGCGGGGAGATAAACGAGCAGTACTTC
once,NA,TRBJ2-2,TRBV6-1,CASSEGQDTGELFF,TGTGCCAGCAGTGAAGGACAGGACACCGGGGAGCTGTTTTTT
NA,TRBD1,TRBJ2-1,TRBV14,CASSDRVFLEQFF,TGTGCCAGCAGTGACAGGGTCTTTCTTGAGCAGTTCTTC
NA,TRBD1,TRBJ1-1,TRBV2,CASSEPQGGYENTEAFF,TGTGCCAGCAGTGAACCCCAGGGGGGCTATGAGAACACTGAAGCTTTCTTT
NA,TRBD1,TRBJ1-2,TRBV5-6,CASSLENRGIANYGYTF,TGTGCCAGCAGCTTGGAAAACAGGGGGATAGCAAACTATGGCTACACCTTC
NA,TRBD1,TRBJ1-5,TRBV10-3,CAISETDREGQPQHF,TGTGCCATCAGTGAAACGGACAGGGAGGGTCAGCCCCAGCATTTT
NA,TRBD1,TRBJ2-1,TRBV5-6,CASSFSQQGAIDEQFF,TGTGCCAGCAGCTTTTCCCAACAGGGGGCAATAGATGAGCAGTTCTTC
NA,NA,TRBJ1-1,TRBV19,CASSIEGDTEAFF,TGTGCCAGTAGTATCGAGGGAGATACTGAAGCTTTCTTT
NA,NA,TRBJ2-1,TRBV7-8,CASRTPSVHNEQFF,TGTGCCAGCAGGACGCCTAGCGTTCACAATGAGCAGTTCTTC
NA,NA,TRBJ2-5,TRBV10-3,CATSSAVQETQYF,TGTGCCACCTCCTCCGCGGTTCAAGAGACCCAGTACTTC
once,TRBD1,TRBJ2-3,TRBV13,CASSWAPTGTTDTQYF,TGTGCCAGCAGCTGGGCCCCGACAGGGACCACAGATACGCAGTATTTT
NA,TRBD1,TRBJ2-1,TRBV10-1,CASSVGQGYEQFF,TGCGCCAGCAGTGTGGGACAGGGTTATGAGCAGTTCTTC
NA,TRBD2,TRBJ2-1,TRBV4-3,CASSQHSGNSYNEQFF,TGCGCCAGCAGCCAACATAGCGGGAACTCCTACAATGAGCAGTTCTTC
NA,TRBD1,TRBJ1-2,TRBV7-3,CASSLLGTGISGYTF,TGTGCCAGCAGCTTATTGGGGACAGGGATAAGTGGCTACACCTTC
NA,NA,TRBJ1-4,TRBV7-2,CASSLSLRREKLFF,TGTGCCAGCAGCTTATCGCTCCGCCGGGAAAAACTGTTTTTT
few,NA,TRBJ1-5,TRBV15,CATSSPVSNQPQHF,TGTGCCACCAGCAGCCCAGTTAGCAATCAGCCCCAGCATTTT
NA,NA,TRBJ2-1,TRBV7-9,CASSLGVTGRFF,TGTGCCAGCAGCTTAGGAGTCACAGGGAGGTTCTTC
NA,NA,TRBJ1-1,TRBV5-4,CASSFSGLNTEAFF,TGTGCCAGCAGCTTCTCAGGGTTGAACACTGAAGCTTTCTTT
NA,TRBD1,TRBJ1-1,TRBV7-9,CASSFQGVMGNTEAFF,TGTGCCAGCAGCTTCCAGGGGGTAATGGGGAACACTGAAGCTTTCTTT
NA,NA,TRBJ2-3,TRBV4-1,CASSQDPAGSTDTQYF,TGCGCCAGCAGCCAAGACCCGGCGGGGAGCACAGATACGCAGTATTTT
NA,NA,TRBJ1-1,TRBV9,CASSVEAGLPTEAFF,TGTGCCAGCAGCGTAGAGGCAGGTCTGCCCACTGAAGCTTTCTTT
NA,NA,TRBJ2-1,TRBV7-8,CASTFGWGGYNEQFF,TGTGCCAGCACCTTTGGCTGGGGCGGTTACAATGAGCAGTTCTTC
NA,NA,TRBJ2-7,TRBV14,CASSQNHGGYVAYEQYF,TGTGCCAGCAGCCAAAATCATGGGGGGTACGTCGCCTACGAGCAGTACTTC
NA,TRBD2,TRBJ2-3,TRBV25-1,CASSERKRGGTDTQYF,TGTGCCAGCAGTGAAAGGAAGCGGGGGGGCACAGATACGCAGTATTTT
NA,NA,TRBJ1-4,TRBV28,CASSFRPGFGEKLFF,TGTGCCAGCAGTTTCAGACCCGGGTTTGGTGAAAAACTGTTTTTT
NA,TRBD1,TRBJ2-7,TRBV11-2,CASSLEPGTGSFYEQYF,TGTGCCAGCAGCTTAGAACCCGGGACAGGGAGTTTCTACGAGCAGTACTTC
NA,TRBD1,TRBJ2-7,TRBV6-6,CASSFGTDAYEQYF,TGTGCCAGCAGTTTCGGGACAGATGCCTACGAGCAGTACTTC
NA,TRBD1,TRBJ2-7,TRBV19,CASSAIWTGGLYEQYF,TGTGCCAGTAGTGCTATATGGACAGGGGGCCTCTACGAGCAGTACTTC